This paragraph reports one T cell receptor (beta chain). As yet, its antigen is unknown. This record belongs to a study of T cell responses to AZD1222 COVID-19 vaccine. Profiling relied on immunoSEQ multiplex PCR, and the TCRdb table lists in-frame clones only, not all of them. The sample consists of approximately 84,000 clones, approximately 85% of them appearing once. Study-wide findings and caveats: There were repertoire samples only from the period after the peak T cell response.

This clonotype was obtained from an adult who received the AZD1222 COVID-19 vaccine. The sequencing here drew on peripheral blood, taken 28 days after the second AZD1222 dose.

The CDR3 nucleotides read TGTGCCAGCAGCCAAATATACAATGAGCAGTTCTTC. This sequence encodes CASSQIYNEQFF. The chain joins TRBV11-2 to TRBJ2-1; D unclear. The CDR3 consists of 12 residues. Trimming took off 5 bases at V and 4 bases at J, with 6 bases between the two ends. Germline loops: CDR1 SGHAT, CDR2 FQNNGV.